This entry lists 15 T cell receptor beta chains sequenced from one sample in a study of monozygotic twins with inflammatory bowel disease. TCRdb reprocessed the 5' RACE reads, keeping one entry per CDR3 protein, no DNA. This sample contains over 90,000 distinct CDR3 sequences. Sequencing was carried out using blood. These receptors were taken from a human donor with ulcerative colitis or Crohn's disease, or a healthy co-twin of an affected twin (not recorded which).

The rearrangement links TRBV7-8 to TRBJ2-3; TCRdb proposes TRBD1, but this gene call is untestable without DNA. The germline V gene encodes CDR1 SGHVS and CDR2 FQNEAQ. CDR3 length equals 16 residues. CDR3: CASSLVGTGAIDTQYF.

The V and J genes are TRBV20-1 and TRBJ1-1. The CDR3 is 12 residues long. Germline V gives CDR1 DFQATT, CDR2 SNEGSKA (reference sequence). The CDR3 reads CSASTFDTEAFF.

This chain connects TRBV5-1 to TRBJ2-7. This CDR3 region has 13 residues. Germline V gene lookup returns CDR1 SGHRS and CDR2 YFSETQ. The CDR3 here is CASSSYRSYEQYF.

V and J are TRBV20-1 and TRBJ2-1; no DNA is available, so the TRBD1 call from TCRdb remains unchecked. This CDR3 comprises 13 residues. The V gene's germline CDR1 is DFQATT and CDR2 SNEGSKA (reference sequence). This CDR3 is CSASWGGDDEQFF.

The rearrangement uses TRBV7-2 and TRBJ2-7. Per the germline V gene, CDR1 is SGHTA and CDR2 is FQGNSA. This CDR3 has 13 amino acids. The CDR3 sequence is CASSLTLSYEQYF.

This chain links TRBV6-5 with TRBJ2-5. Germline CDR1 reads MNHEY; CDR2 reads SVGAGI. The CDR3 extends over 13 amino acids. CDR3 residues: CASRLGGPGTQYF.

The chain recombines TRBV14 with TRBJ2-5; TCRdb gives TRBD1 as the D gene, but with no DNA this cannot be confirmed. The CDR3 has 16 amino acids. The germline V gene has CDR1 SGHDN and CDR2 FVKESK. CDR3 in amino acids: CASSQGGQSTRETQYF. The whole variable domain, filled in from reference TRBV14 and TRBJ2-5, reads EAGVTQFPSHSVIEKGQTVTLRCDPISGHDNLYWYRRVMGKEIKFLLHFVKESKQDESGMPNNRFLAERTGGTYSTLKVQPAELEDSGVYFCASSQGGQSTRETQYFGPGTRLLVL.

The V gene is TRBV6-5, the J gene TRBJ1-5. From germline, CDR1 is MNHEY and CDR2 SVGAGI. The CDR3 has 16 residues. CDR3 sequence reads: CASSSLAFGNNQPQHF.

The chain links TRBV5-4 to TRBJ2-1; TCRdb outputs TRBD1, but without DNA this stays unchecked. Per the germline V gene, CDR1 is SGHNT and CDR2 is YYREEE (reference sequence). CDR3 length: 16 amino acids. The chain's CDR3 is CASSLVQGVSYNEQFF.

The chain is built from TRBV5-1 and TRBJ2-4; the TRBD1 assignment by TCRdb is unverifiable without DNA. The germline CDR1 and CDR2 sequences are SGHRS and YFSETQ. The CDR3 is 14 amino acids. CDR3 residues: CASTPGGWTDIQYF.

This CDR3 is CASSSGPNNEQFF. The chain is built from TRBV11-3 and TRBJ2-1. Germline V CDR1 and CDR2: SGHNT, YENEEA. The CDR3 is 13 residues long.

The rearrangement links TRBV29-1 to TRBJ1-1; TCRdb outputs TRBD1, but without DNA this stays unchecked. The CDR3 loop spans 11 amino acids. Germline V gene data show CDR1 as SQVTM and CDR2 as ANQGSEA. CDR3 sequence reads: CSVTTGNEAFF. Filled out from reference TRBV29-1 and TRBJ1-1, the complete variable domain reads SAVISQKPSRDICQRGTSLTIQCQVDSQVTMMFWYRQQPGQSLTLIATANQGSEATYESGFVIDKFPISRPNLTFSTLTVSNMSPEDSSIYLCSVTTGNEAFFGQGTRLTVV.

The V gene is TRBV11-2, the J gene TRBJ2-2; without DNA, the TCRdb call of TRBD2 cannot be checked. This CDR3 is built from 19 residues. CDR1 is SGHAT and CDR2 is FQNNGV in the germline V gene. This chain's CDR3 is CASSLRWLAEGGNTGELFF.

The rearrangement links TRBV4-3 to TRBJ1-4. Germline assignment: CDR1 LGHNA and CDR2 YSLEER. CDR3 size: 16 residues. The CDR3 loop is CASSQDQRPNNEKLFF.

The CDR3 here is CASSFPAGVGLF. The rearrangement joins TRBV5-6 to TRBJ2-4; absent DNA, TCRdb's TRBD2 call cannot be checked. The germline CDR1 and CDR2 sequences are SGHDT and YYEEEE. This CDR3 has 12 residues.